Presented here are 6 T cell receptor beta chains from one specimen sequenced in a study of blood T cell repertoires in COVID-19. Sequencing was performed with immunoSEQ multiplex PCR; in TCRdb, only in-frame clones are kept and a portion is missing. In the table there are around 180,000 clones, around 82% of which are singletons. The sequenced sample consisted of PBMCs or T cells enriched from blood (not recorded which). Source of these receptors: a woman aged 45-60 years with acute COVID-19.

The chain combines TRBV4-3 with TRBJ2-1, with 8 bases fitting TRBD2. This CDR3 is 16 amino acids long. CDR1 and CDR2 from the germline V gene are LGHNA and YSLEER. The J segment lost 9 bases and the V segment lost 1 base, leaving 11 bases of the junction unmatched. The CDR3 here is CASSQVGASGLGEQFF. Here the CDR3 DNA reads TGCGCCAGCAGCCAAGTTGGGGCTAGCGGGCTTGGTGAGCAGTTCTTC.

The rearrangement uses TRBV7-2 and TRBJ1-6, with D tentatively TRBD1 (6 bases). The V gene's germline CDR1 is SGHTA and CDR2 FQGNSA. This CDR3 contains 16 residues. V was pared by 1 base and J by 6 bases, with 13 bases between. For the CDR3, the DNA is TGTGCCAGCAGCTTAGGTTCCGGGACACCTAATTCACCCCTCCACTTT. Residues: CASSLGSGTPNSPLHF.

This sequence joins TRBV5-1 and TRBJ2-3; no definite D call. The CDR3 sequence is 15 residues long. V was trimmed by 0 bases and J by 3 bases, leaving 11 bases between them. CDR1 SGHRS and CDR2 YFSETQ come from the germline V gene. CDR3 in DNA: TGCGCCAGCAGCTTGGCCGGTACACTAACAGATACGCAGTATTTT. Translated, it gives CASSLAGTLTDTQYF.

The gene calls are TRBV11-2 and TRBJ1-3; D gene uncertain. Between the trimmed V and J ends, which lost 6 bases and 4 bases, there was a span of 16 bases. Germline CDR1 is SGHAT and CDR2 is FQNNGV. There are 15 residues in the CDR3. The CDR3 spells CASRPGGRMGNTIYF. The CDR3, as DNA: TGTGCCAGCAGGCCGGGAGGCAGAATGGGAAACACCATATATTTT.

The CDR3 sequence is CASSYSIWDKTLQETQYF. CDR3 nucleotides: TGTGCCAGCAGTTACTCGATTTGGGACAAGACCCTCCAAGAGACCCAGTACTTC. V is TRBV6-2 or TRBV6-3 and J is TRBJ2-5; D is possibly TRBD1 (6 bases). The CDR3 runs 18 residues. Germline CDR1 is MNHEY and CDR2 is SVGEGT. Trimming stripped 0 bases from V and 1 base from J, with 18 bases between.

The rearrangement joins TRBV11-1 to TRBJ2-6, with D maybe TRBD1 (5 bases). The CDR3 has 15 amino acids. Germline values: CDR1 SGHAT, CDR2 FQDESV (reference sequence). V shed 5 bases and J shed 1 base, with 9 bases lying between them. CDR3 nucleotides: TGTGCCAGCAGCGCAGGGTTTTCTGGGGCCAACGTCCTGACTTTC. This gives the protein CASSAGFSGANVLTF.